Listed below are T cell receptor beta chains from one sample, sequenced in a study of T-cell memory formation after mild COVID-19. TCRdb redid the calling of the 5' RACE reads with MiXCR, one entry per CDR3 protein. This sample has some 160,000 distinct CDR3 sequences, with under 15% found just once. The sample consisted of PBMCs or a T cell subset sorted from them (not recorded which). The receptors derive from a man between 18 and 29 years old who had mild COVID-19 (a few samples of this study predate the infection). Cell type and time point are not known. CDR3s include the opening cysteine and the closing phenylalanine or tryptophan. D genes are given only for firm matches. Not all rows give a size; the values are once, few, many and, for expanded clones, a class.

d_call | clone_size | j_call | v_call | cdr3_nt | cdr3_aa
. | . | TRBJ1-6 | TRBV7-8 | TGTGCCAGCAGCCCCGCGACAGGATCCCCCCTCCACTTT | CASSPATGSPLHF
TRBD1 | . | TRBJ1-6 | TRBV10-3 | TGTGCCATCAGCCCCAGACAGGGGCAATATAATTCACCCCTCCACTTT | CAISPRQGQYNSPLHF
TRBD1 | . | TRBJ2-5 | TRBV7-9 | TGTGCCAGCAGCACCTTGACAGGGGTTCAAGAGACCCAGTACTTC | CASSTLTGVQETQYF
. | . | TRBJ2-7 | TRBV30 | TGTGCCTGGAGTCTAGCAGGGATGGGGGAGCAGTACTTC | CAWSLAGMGEQYF
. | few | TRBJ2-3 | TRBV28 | TGTGCCAGCAGGACTCCCGCTACAGATACGCAGTATTTT | CASRTPATDTQYF
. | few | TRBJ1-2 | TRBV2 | TGTGCCAGCAGCACAGTGGGGGGCTACACCTTC | CASSTVGGYTF
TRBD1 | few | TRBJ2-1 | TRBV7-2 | TGTGCCAGCAGCTCAGGGGGTACCTCCTACAATGAGCAGTTCTTC | CASSSGGTSYNEQFF
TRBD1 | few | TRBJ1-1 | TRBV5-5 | TGTGCCAGCAGCGGTTACCTTCAGGGGGGGAACACTGAAGCTTTCTTT | CASSGYLQGGNTEAFF
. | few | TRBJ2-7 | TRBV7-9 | TGTGCCAGCAGCTTCATACCGGGGGCAGCCCTATTCTACGAGCAGTACTTC | CASSFIPGAALFYEQYF
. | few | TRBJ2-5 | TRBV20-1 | TGCAGTGCTAGGGTTGGGGTTCAAGAGACCCAGTACTTC | CSARVGVQETQYF
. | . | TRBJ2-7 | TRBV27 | TGTGCCAGCAGTTTAGTAGGGGGATCCTACGAGCAGTACTTC | CASSLVGGSYEQYF
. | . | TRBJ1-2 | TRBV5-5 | TGTGCCAGCAGACCCGAGCCCTCCCATGGCTACACCTTC | CASRPEPSHGYTF
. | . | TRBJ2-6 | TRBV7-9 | TGTGCCAGCAGCTCCAAGGACACAGGGCTTGGGGCCAACGTCCTGACTTTC | CASSSKDTGLGANVLTF
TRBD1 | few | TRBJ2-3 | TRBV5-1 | TGCGCCAGCAGCTATCGACAGGGGGTTATCGATACGCAGTATTTT | CASSYRQGVIDTQYF
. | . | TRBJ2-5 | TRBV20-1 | TGCAGTGCTAGCCCCGCGTGGGGGGTCCAAGAGACCCAGTACTTC | CSASPAWGVQETQYF
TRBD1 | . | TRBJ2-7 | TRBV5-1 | TGCGCCAGTCATCGGACAGGCTCCTACGAGCAGTACTTC | CASHRTGSYEQYF
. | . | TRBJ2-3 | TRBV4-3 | TGCGCCAGCAGCCAAGATTGGGTGGGGGGGCCAACAGATACGCAGTATTTT | CASSQDWVGGPTDTQYF
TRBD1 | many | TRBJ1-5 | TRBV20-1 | TGCAGTGCAACCCGGGACAGTAATCAGCCCCAGCATTTT | CSATRDSNQPQHF
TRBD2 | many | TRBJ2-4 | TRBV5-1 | TGCGCCAGCAGCTTGGAACTAGCGGACGGGAACATTCAGTACTTC | CASSLELADGNIQYF
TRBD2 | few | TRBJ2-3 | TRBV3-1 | TGTGCCAGCAGGCCGACTAGCCTGGATACGCAGTATTTT | CASRPTSLDTQYF
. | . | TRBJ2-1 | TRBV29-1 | TGCAGCGGCCGCCCCGGGGGCTTCGACAATGAGCAGTTCTTC | CSGRPGGFDNEQFF
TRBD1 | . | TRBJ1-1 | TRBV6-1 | TGTGCCAGCACCTGGGGTCCCGGGACAGGGGAAGCTTTCTTT | CASTWGPGTGEAFF
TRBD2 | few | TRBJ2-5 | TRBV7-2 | TGTGCCAGCAGCTTAGGAGCAACGGGGGGGCGGGAGACCCAGTACTTC | CASSLGATGGRETQYF
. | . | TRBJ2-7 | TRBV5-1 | TGCGCCAGCAGCTTAGACAATCCCTCCTACGAGCAGTACTTC | CASSLDNPSYEQYF
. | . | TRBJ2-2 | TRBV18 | TGTGCCAGCTCACTTCTCCAGAACAGGAGGAACACCGGGGAGCTGTTTTTT | CASSLLQNRRNTGELFF
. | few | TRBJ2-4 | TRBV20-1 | TGCAGTGCTAGAGATGGGGGGACGAAAGCCAAAAACATTCAGTACTTC | CSARDGGTKAKNIQYF
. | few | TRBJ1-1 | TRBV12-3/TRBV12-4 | TGTGCCAGCAGTTTACCAATACTGGGCGTAGCTTTCTTT | CASSLPILGVAFF
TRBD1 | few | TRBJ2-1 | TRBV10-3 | TGTGCCATCAGTAAAACAGGGGATGAGCAGTTCTTC | CAISKTGDEQFF
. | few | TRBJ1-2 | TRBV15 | TGTGCCACCAGCAGAGATCTAATAGGTTCCTATGGCTACACCTTC | CATSRDLIGSYGYTF
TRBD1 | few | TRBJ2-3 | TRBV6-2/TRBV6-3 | TGTGCCAGCAGTCCCGACAGGGATTCTTTCGGCCCGATGGGAGATACGCAGTATTTT | CASSPDRDSFGPMGDTQYF
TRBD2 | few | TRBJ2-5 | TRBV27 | TGTGCCAGCAGAATAGCGGGGGCCCGGGAGACCCAGTACTTC | CASRIAGARETQYF
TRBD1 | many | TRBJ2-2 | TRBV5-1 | TGCGCCAGCAGCTTGGGACAGGGGCACACCGGGGAGCTGTTTTTT | CASSLGQGHTGELFF
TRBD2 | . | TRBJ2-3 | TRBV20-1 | TGCAGTGCTTTCTTGACTAGCGGGGGGGCTCGTACGCAGTATTTT | CSAFLTSGGARTQYF
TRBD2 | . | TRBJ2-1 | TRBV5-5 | TGTGCCAGCAGCGGACTAGCCTACAATGAGCAGTTCTTC | CASSGLAYNEQFF
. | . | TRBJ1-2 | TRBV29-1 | TGCAGCGTTGGGAACTCCGGGACAACGAACTATGGCTACACCTTC | CSVGNSGTTNYGYTF
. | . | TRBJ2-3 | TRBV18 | TGTGCCAGCTCACCGGGGTCGGGGGCAGATACGCAGTATTTT | CASSPGSGADTQYF
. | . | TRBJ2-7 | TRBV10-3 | TGTGCCATCACCCCCAGCCAGGGTGTCGGGGAGCAGTACTTC | CAITPSQGVGEQYF
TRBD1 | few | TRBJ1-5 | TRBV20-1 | TGCAGTGCTAGTTCGGGACAGGTCATCAATCAGCCCCAGCATTTT | CSASSGQVINQPQHF
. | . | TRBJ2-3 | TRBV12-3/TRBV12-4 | TGTGCCAGCAGTCCCTGGGGTGATACGCAGTATTTT | CASSPWGDTQYF
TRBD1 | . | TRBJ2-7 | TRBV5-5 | TGTGCCAGCAGCCCGACAGGGGCATCCTACGAGCAGTACTTC | CASSPTGASYEQYF
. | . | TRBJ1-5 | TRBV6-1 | TGTGCCAGCAGCACGGAAAGGAAGGATCAGCCCCAGCATTTT | CASSTERKDQPQHF
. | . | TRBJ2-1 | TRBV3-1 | TGTGCCAGCAGCCAACCCCTTGGATCCTACAATGAGCAGTTCTTC | CASSQPLGSYNEQFF
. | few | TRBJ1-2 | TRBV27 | TGTGCCAGCAGCCTTACGGCGACCCGGATTTACTATGGCTACACCTTC | CASSLTATRIYYGYTF
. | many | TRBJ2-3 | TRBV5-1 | TGCGCCAGCAGCTCCCCTACCACAGATACGCAGTATTTT | CASSSPTTDTQYF
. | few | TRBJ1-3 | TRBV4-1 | TGCGCCAGCAGCCAAGGGAGGCAGGAGGGCTCTGGAAACACCATATATTTT | CASSQGRQEGSGNTIYF
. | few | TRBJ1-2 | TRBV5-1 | TGCGCCAGCAGCTTGTTATCGGGGGGCCTTTATGGCTACACCTTC | CASSLLSGGLYGYTF